Detailed here is one T cell receptor (beta chain). The table lists this clonotype with many counts. What antigen it recognizes has not been identified. No clone much larger than this one lies a single base away; base qualities are absent. These data are taken from a study of Graves' ophthalmopathy and Graves' hyperthyroidism (dated by TCRdb to 2017 to 2018). About the full investigation: Peripheral blood samples were taken at the time of initial diagnosis, before any treatment was given. To explore V-J signatures distinguishing ophthalmopathy from hyperthyroidism, a discovery set of 100 patients (about 41 ophthalmopathy, roughly 60 stable hyperthyroidism) was enrolled. In six hyperthyroidism patients, T-cell repertoires of thyroid tissue and blood were compared. To tell Graves' ophthalmopathy apart from Graves' hyperthyroidism, and to predict which patients would progress to ophthalmopathy, the study relied on TCR beta repertoire signatures. In total, some 140 blood samples were TCR-sequenced: some 40 ophthalmopathy, some 80 hyperthyroidism and some 17 hyperthyroidism-to-ophthalmopathy patients. Following sample collection, hyperthyroidism patients were given methimazole at a starting dose of 30 mg daily, and ophthalmopathy patients were given high-dose intravenous methylprednisolone. An independent validation cohort was composed of some 19 hyperthyroidism patients and 17 patients who later progressed from hyperthyroidism to ophthalmopathy. Results the study describes overall, beyond this receptor: The 13-signature model separated ophthalmopathy from stable hyperthyroidism with roughly 89% sensitivity and approximately 81% specificity in cross-validation, and 80%/75% in the test set. No statistical method was used to predetermine the sample size, and group allocation was not hidden from the investigators. Most of the expanded thyroid clonotypes with a frequency above 0.001 were also detected in blood, and it was suggested that the thyroid immune response may be reflected by blood repertoires. In validation, the model predicted ophthalmopathy progression with less than 71% sensitivity and 72.22% specificity; 12 predicted patients were CT-confirmed with GO in a median of around 6 months.

The ophthalmopathy patients had moderately to severely active disease, with a Clinical Activity Score of 3 or higher, a NOSPECS grade of 4 or higher, and a disease duration of less than 3 months. Patients with other autoimmune diseases, uncontrolled infections, pregnancy or lactation were excluded. Clinical symptoms, serum thyroxine, TRAb, thyroid ultrasound and orbital computed tomography formed the basis of the diagnosis. Using Ficoll-Paque density gradient centrifugation, PBMCs were isolated from 8.5 to 10 ml of fresh peripheral blood. Total RNA was extracted using Trizol reagent, and RNA quality was checked on an Agilent 2100 Bioanalyzer. TCR beta CDR3 regions were amplified from RNA transcripts for repertoire sequencing. A first-round RT-PCR used HTBI primers with the Qiagen OneStep RT-PCR kit, followed by a second-round multiplex PCR, size selection and purification. The libraries underwent paired-end sequencing with 100 bp reads on an Illumina HiSeq2000. On the authors' methods: SOAPnuke was used to process the reads, throwing out any read that had adapters, had uncalled bases, had a mean Phred below 15, or lacked an exact constant-primer or identifier match. COPE v1.2.5 was used to merge high-quality paired reads. Each unique nucleotide sequence was defined as a clonotype, and clonotypes were aligned to IMGT TRB V, D and J references with MiTCR v1.1. The analysis was limited to V-J combinations with a frequency above 0.0001, which together covered roughly 99% of repertoires. A TCR clonal expansion and chaos score per V-J combination was defined as the ratio of F50 clonal expansion to chaos observed in the TCRdist matrix. Welch's t-statistics and random forest were used to reduce the features to approximately 13 V-J combinations, which were then used as input to a naive Bayes classifier. The Morisita-Horn index was used to measure how similar the thyroid and blood repertoires were. TCRdb passed the public sequencing reads through fastp at Q25 and MiXCR, retaining productive beta sequences. All rows with the same CDR3 protein become a single entry with the most common DNA and genes. The authors' filters were not applied to this entry. This sample comprises 660,000 or so distinct CDR3 sequences, roughly 41% of them detected only once. The ten largest make up about 3.3% of the sample.

CDR1 and CDR2, looked up from the germline V gene, are WSHSY and SAAADI. The cysteine opens and the phenylalanine closes a CDR3 of 15 amino acids. Only the CDR3 DNA is retained, 45 bases long and in frame from the first base. V sheds 1 base and J sheds 0 bases, leaving 10 bases between their ends. This sequence uses TRBV10-2 and TRBJ2-7; there is no confident call for the D gene. This sequence originates from an adult man with Graves' ophthalmopathy. The source material was peripheral blood. The CDR3 sequence is CASSEWGSRSYEQYF. Here is the DNA: TGCGCCAGCAGTGAGTGGGGTAGCCGCTCCTACGAGCAGTACTTC.